Below, 27 T cell receptor beta chains from the same sample are listed, as sequenced in a study of T-cell memory formation after mild COVID-19. TCRdb reanalysed the 5' RACE reads using MiXCR and keeps one entry per CDR3 protein. This sample has roughly 280,000 distinct CDR3 sequences, with about 17% found just once. Source material: PBMCs or a T cell subset sorted from them (not recorded which). These receptors all stem from a man aged 18 to 30 who had mild COVID-19 (a few samples of this study predate the infection). Cell type and time point are not known.

A few counts support this clonotype. The chain uses TRBV12-3 or TRBV12-4 and TRBJ1-5, with D unresolved. The V and J ends lost 6 bases and 3 bases respectively, with 15 bases between them. The CDR3 has 15 residues. Here the CDR3 DNA reads TGTGCCAGCAGCTCGGAGGGTACCTACAATCAGCCCCAGCATTTT. The encoded protein is CASSSEGTYNQPQHF.

This clonotype occurred a few times. The rearrangement links TRBV12-3 or TRBV12-4 to TRBJ1-5; no firm D call. This CDR3 region has 13 residues. The V gene lost 2 bases and the J gene lost 7 bases, with 9 bases spanning the gap. In DNA, the CDR3 is TGTGCCAGCAGTTTAAGCTTCCCACAGCCCCAGCATTTT. It specifies CASSLSFPQPQHF.

This clonotype came up many times. The CDR3 DNA reads as TGCAGTGCTAGAGCCGGGTCGAGCAATCAGCCCCAGCATTTT. It encodes CSARAGSSNQPQHF. The rearrangement joins TRBV20-1 to TRBJ1-5; D remains unclear. This CDR3 is 14 amino acids long. Trimming stripped 1 base from V and 1 base from J, with 8 bases between. Germline V lookup: CDR1 DFQATT, CDR2 SNEGSKA (reference sequence).

The sample holds many counts of this clonotype. V and J are TRBV6-4 and TRBJ2-1; no firm D call. The V end was cut by 2 bases, the J end by 4 bases, with 12 bases between. The CDR3 has 15 residues. Germline CDR1 reads MRHNA; CDR2 reads SNTAGT. CDR3 in amino acids: CASSDEFSGYNEQFF. In nucleotides, the CDR3 is TGTGCCAGCAGTGACGAGTTTTCCGGTTACAATGAGCAGTTCTTC.

V and J are TRBV7-9 and TRBJ2-7; 11 bases are shared with TRBD1. The junction had 10 bases not matched to a gene; V was cut back by 5 bases and J by 4 bases. The CDR3 sequence is 16 residues long. Looked up from germline, CDR1 is SEHNR and CDR2 is FQNEAQ (reference sequence). The CDR3 DNA is TGTGCCAGCAGCCCGCGGACAGGGGGCGGAAAATACGAGCAGTACTTC. This encodes CASSPRTGGGKYEQYF.

Only a few counts were recorded for this clonotype. The chain has TRBV20-1 and TRBJ1-6; D is ambiguous. Looked up from germline, CDR1 is DFQATT and CDR2 is SNEGSKA (reference sequence). The V and J ends lost 6 bases and 7 bases respectively, with 13 bases between them. The CDR3 has 13 amino acids. As DNA, the CDR3 is TGCAGTGCAAGCCCCGAAATCAATTCACCCCTCCACTTT. Its protein is CSASPEINSPLHF.

The V call is TRBV7-9, the J call TRBJ2-6; tentative D call: TRBD1 (6 bases). Germline loops: CDR1 SEHNR, CDR2 FQNEAQ (reference sequence). Deletions cut 5 bases from V and 2 bases from J, with 7 bases between. This CDR3 region has 14 residues. The CDR3 protein is CASSQGTGANVLTF. CDR3 sequence (DNA): TGTGCCAGCAGCCAGGGGACTGGGGCCAACGTCCTGACTTTC. The full variable domain, with the rest looked up from reference TRBV7-9 and TRBJ2-6, is DTGVSQNPRHKITKRGQNVTFRCDPISEHNRLYWYRQTLGQGPEFLTYFQNEAQLEKSRLLSDRFSAERPKGSFSTLEIQRTEQGDSAMYLCASSQGTGANVLTFGAGSRLTVL.

This clonotype occurred many times. The chain couples TRBV7-2 to TRBJ1-5, with a weak D call TRBD1 (5 bases). The CDR3 covers 16 residues. CDR1 is SGHTA and CDR2 is FQGNSA in the germline V gene. Trimming took 1 base from V and 7 from J, leaving 17 bases between them. CDR3 sequence reads: CASSLGSRGSGQPQHF. The CDR3 coding sequence is TGTGCCAGCAGCTTAGGTTCGCGGGGCTCCGGCCAGCCCCAGCATTTT.

V and J are TRBV20-1 and TRBJ1-1, with D possibly being TRBD1 (6 bases). This CDR3 contains 13 residues. Germline CDR1 reads DFQATT; CDR2 reads SNEGSKA (reference sequence). The V end lost 6 bases, the J end lost 6 bases, and 17 bases lay between the germline ends. For the CDR3, the DNA is TGCAGTGCCCCATGGGCAGGGGCCGCTGAAGCTTTCTTT. This encodes CSAPWAGAAEAFF.

This clonotype was counted a few times. The chain employs TRBV7-6 and TRBJ2-1; TRBD2 agrees at 10 bases. Germline V gene sequence: CDR1 SGHVS, CDR2 FNYEAQ. This CDR3 has 17 residues. V was clipped by 1 base and J by 3 bases; unmatched bases: 6. The CDR3 region is CASSLGQLAGVYNEQFF. CDR3 nucleotide sequence: TGTGCCAGCAGCTTAGGGCAGCTAGCGGGGGTCTACAATGAGCAGTTCTTC.

This clonotype has more than one count but fewer than ten. J is TRBJ1-1 and V is TRBV18, with D tentatively TRBD1 (6 bases). V lost 8 bases to trimming and J lost 1 base, with 14 bases between them. CDR1 KGHSH and CDR2 LQKENI come from the germline V gene. The length of the CDR3 is 14 residues. The CDR3 loop reads CASSPTTGNTEAFF. As DNA, the CDR3 is TGTGCCAGCAGCCCAACGACAGGGAACACTGAAGCTTTCTTT.

The J gene is TRBJ1-1, the V gene TRBV6-5; D remains ambiguous. Germline assignment: CDR1 MNHEY and CDR2 SVGAGI. V was pared by 6 bases and J by 3 bases, with 14 bases between. The CDR3 covers 14 residues. CDR3 coding DNA: TGTGCCAGCAGCGAGAAGGGCGGATACACTGAAGCTTTCTTT. Translation gives CASSEKGGYTEAFF.

The rearrangement joins TRBV6-5 to TRBJ1-6; no reliable D call. Trimming left V 2 bases short and J 8 bases short, with 10 bases between. CDR1 MNHEY and CDR2 SVGAGI come from the germline V gene. The CDR3 totals 14 residues. CDR3 protein: CASSYRAGYSPLHF. In nucleotides, the CDR3 is TGTGCCAGCAGTTACAGGGCGGGTTATTCACCCCTCCACTTT.

This chain uses TRBV6-7 with TRBJ1-4, with 7 positions matching TRBD1. TRBV6-7 is treated as an ORF (open reading frame) with a function not yet certain. CDR3 length: 17 amino acids. The J segment lost 7 bases and the V segment lost 11 bases, leaving 22 bases of the junction unmatched. In DNA form, the CDR3 reads TGTGCCCGTCGAAACCGGGACAGCCATACCCTGAGTGAAAAACTGTTTTTT. Translating it yields CARRNRDSHTLSEKLFF.

The rearrangement uses TRBV20-1 and TRBJ1-2; TRBD1 might be the D (6 bases). Germline V gene data show CDR1 as DFQATT and CDR2 as SNEGSKA (reference sequence). This CDR3 contains 14 residues. V was shortened by 0 bases and J by 4 bases, with 12 bases between the two germline ends. CDR3 DNA: TGCAGTGCTAGAGATCCCCAACAGGGCTATGGCTACACCTTC. Translation gives CSARDPQQGYGYTF.

This clonotype was counted a few times. The chain is built from TRBV7-2 and TRBJ1-2; D is unclear. Germline assignment: CDR1 SGHTA and CDR2 FQGNSA. V was trimmed by 0 bases and J by 4 bases, leaving 9 bases between them. The CDR3 extends over 14 amino acids. The CDR3 protein is CASSLAGRSYGYTF. The CDR3 DNA reads as TGTGCCAGCAGCTTAGCTGGGAGGAGCTATGGCTACACCTTC.

This chain links TRBV7-2 with TRBJ1-5; D unresolved. CDR1 and CDR2 (germline): SGHTA, FQGNSA. V shed 5 bases and J shed 0 bases, with 11 bases lying between them. The CDR3 spans 15 residues. CDR3 coding DNA: TGTGCCAGCAGCCCGGGGATTTCTAGCAATCAGCCCCAGCATTTT. Translating gives CASSPGISSNQPQHF. Looking up the rest from reference TRBV7-2 and TRBJ1-5 gives the full variable domain: GAGVSQSPSNKVTEKGKDVELRCDPISGHTALYWYRQSLGQGLEFLIYFQGNSAPDKSGLPSDRFSAERTGGSVSTLTIQRTQQEDSAVYLCASSPGISSNQPQHFGDGTRLSIL.

The rearrangement joins TRBV6-1 to TRBJ2-3; D could derive from TRBD1 or TRBD2 (6 bases each). Trimming stripped 8 bases from V and 4 bases from J, with 19 bases between. CDR1 and CDR2 (germline): MNHNS, SASEGT. This CDR3 is 15 amino acids long. The CDR3 nucleotides are TGTGCCAGCCGGCAGAACAGGGACTTGGCAGATACGCAGTATTTT. It is translated as CASRQNRDLADTQYF.

This clonotype was detected only a few times. The chain employs TRBV9 and TRBJ2-3; 15 positions match TRBD2. CDR1 and CDR2 (germline): SGDLS, YYNGEE. This CDR3 has 17 amino acids. V lost 3 bases, J lost 5 bases, and 7 bases stayed unmatched. The DNA of the CDR3 is TGTGCCAGCAGCGCGGGACTAGCGGGGGGTGGGGGAGATACGCAGTATTTT. Its protein is CASSAGLAGGGGDTQYF.

The chain links TRBV9 to TRBJ2-1; D not resolved. The germline gives CDR1 SGDLS, CDR2 YYNGEE. Trimming removed 7 bases at V and 10 bases at J, with 12 bases between. CDR3 length: 11 residues. The CDR3 region is CASSVLREQFF. The CDR3 nucleotides read TGTGCCAGCTCGGTGTTGAGGGAGCAGTTCTTC.

The genes are TRBV5-1 and TRBJ1-2; 7 nucleotides line up with TRBD1. Germline lookup yields CDR1 SGHRS and CDR2 YFSETQ. This CDR3 comprises 13 residues. Germline trimming cut 3 bases from V and 6 bases from J; bases unmatched to any gene: 5. The CDR3 coding sequence is TGCGCCAGCAGCTCGACTGGACAGGATGGCTACACCTTC. Its protein product is CASSSTGQDGYTF.

J is TRBJ2-3 and V is TRBV9; D might be TRBD1 or TRBD2, each matching 6 bases. The germline CDR1 and CDR2 sequences are SGDLS and YYNGEE. The CDR3 contains 17 residues. V lost 0 bases to trimming and J lost 7 bases, with 21 bases between them. In DNA form, the CDR3 reads TGTGCCAGCAGCGTAGGTTCCTCTAGCTGGGGGGCGAATACGCAGTATTTT. Translated, it gives CASSVGSSSWGANTQYF.

This clonotype turned up a few times. The chain is built from TRBV6-5 and TRBJ2-1; D remains ambiguous. Deletions cut 6 bases from V and 6 bases from J, with 18 bases between. Germline-derived CDR1 and CDR2 are MNHEY and SVGAGI. The CDR3 is made up of 15 amino acids. CDR3: CASSPPTWMINEQFF. In DNA, the CDR3 is TGTGCCAGCAGCCCCCCCACCTGGATGATCAATGAGCAGTTCTTC.

The chain recombines TRBV5-8 with TRBJ1-1; D remains unclear. The V and J ends lost 0 bases and 0 bases respectively, with 9 bases between them. Germline assignment: CDR1 SGHTS and CDR2 YDEGEE. This CDR3 region has 15 residues. CDR3 sequence: CASSLGTVVNTEAFF. The CDR3 nucleotides are TGTGCCAGCAGCTTGGGCACAGTTGTGAACACTGAAGCTTTCTTT.

V usage is TRBV20-1 and J usage is TRBJ1-2, with 9 positions matching TRBD1. Looked up from germline, CDR1 is DFQATT and CDR2 is SNEGSKA (reference sequence). The CDR3 spans 15 residues. The V segment lost 0 bases and the J segment 0 bases; nucleotides outside the gene matches: 2. CDR3 residues: CSAREGTGTNYGYTF. DNA of the CDR3: TGCAGTGCTAGAGAAGGGACAGGGACTAACTATGGCTACACCTTC.

The sample holds many counts of this clonotype. This sequence joins TRBV5-1 and TRBJ1-2; D remains ambiguous. CDR1 SGHRS and CDR2 YFSETQ come from the germline V gene. This CDR3 is 13 amino acids long. V lost 0 bases and J lost 2, with 5 bases in between. The chain's CDR3 is CASSLDKNYGYTF. The CDR3 nucleotides are TGCGCCAGCAGCTTGGACAAGAACTATGGCTACACCTTC.

The V call is TRBV20-1, the J call TRBJ1-5; the D gene is possibly TRBD1 (6 bases). The CDR3 has 14 amino acids. CDR1 and CDR2 from the germline V gene are DFQATT and SNEGSKA (reference sequence). V was clipped by 1 base and J by 7 bases, with 14 bases between them. The CDR3 DNA reads as TGCAGTGCTAGAGTGGTTGCAGGGGACCAGCCCCAGCATTTT. It codes for CSARVVAGDQPQHF.